The 17 T cell receptor beta chains below were found in one sample sequenced in a study of CD8+CD57+ T cells in acquired aplastic anemia. The template used for profiling TCR beta VDJ and CDR3 was genomic DNA. TCRdb processed the reads anew with MiXCR; each CDR3 protein has one entry. The profile shows some 190,000 distinct CDR3 sequences, roughly half of them singletons. Sequencing was carried out using sorted CD4+, CD8+, or CD8+CD57+ T cells (not recorded which) from PBMCs. These receptor sequences come from a human donor in good health.

This clonotype was observed a handful of times. The rearrangement uses TRBV12-3 or TRBV12-4 and TRBJ2-2, with D maybe TRBD2 (5 bases). The CDR3 spans 18 residues. Trimming stripped 4 bases from V and 0 bases from J, with 18 bases between. CDR3 DNA sequence: TGTGCCAGCAGTTATTCCGACTACCGGGTAACGAACACCGGGGAGCTGTTTTTT. Translating it yields CASSYSDYRVTNTGELFF.

This clonotype occurred once. The chain couples TRBV9 to TRBJ2-1; perhaps TRBD2 as D (7 bases). V was pared by 0 bases and J by 4 bases, with 11 bases between. Per germline, CDR1 SGDLS and CDR2 YYNGEE. The CDR3 runs to 15 residues. This CDR3 reads CASSVGGGAYNEQFF. DNA for the CDR3: TGTGCCAGCAGCGTAGGTGGGGGGGCTTACAATGAGCAGTTCTTC.

There are a few counts of this clonotype. The V and J genes are TRBV2 and TRBJ2-7; TRBD1 might be the D (6 bases). V shed 1 base and J shed 6 bases, with 10 bases lying between them. Per the germline V gene, CDR1 is SNHLY and CDR2 is FYNNEI. The CDR3 is 13 amino acids. The CDR3: CASSEVGRGEQYF. CDR3 nucleotide sequence: TGTGCCAGCAGTGAAGTCGGCAGGGGCGAGCAGTACTTC.

The gene calls are TRBV20-1 and TRBJ2-3; TRBD2 agrees at 12 bases. The CDR3 extends over 15 amino acids. After removal of 4 bases from V and 2 bases from J, the junction contained 4 bases not matched to a gene. In germline, CDR1 is DFQATT, CDR2 SNEGSKA (reference sequence). This chain's CDR3 is CSATWTSGVTDTQYF. The CDR3, as DNA: TGCAGTGCTACCTGGACTAGCGGGGTCACAGATACGCAGTATTTT.

In this sample, this clonotype turned up many times. The rearrangement joins TRBV10-3 to TRBJ2-7, with D possibly being TRBD1 or TRBD2 (5 bases each). Per germline, CDR1 ENHRY and CDR2 SYGVKD. The V end was cut by 2 bases, the J end by 0 bases, with 11 bases between. This CDR3 has 15 residues. CDR3 bases: TGTGCCATCAGTGAGCCGGGGCAGGGCTCCTACGAGCAGTACTTC. Its translation is CAISEPGQGSYEQYF.

The V gene is TRBV20-1, the J gene TRBJ2-7; D could derive from TRBD1 or TRBD2 (6 bases each). Trimming pared 5 bases from V and 7 bases from J, leaving 12 bases between. The CDR3 runs to 11 residues. Germline CDR1 reads DFQATT; CDR2 reads SNEGSKA (reference sequence). CDR3 sequence reads: CSAHTGREQYF. As DNA, the CDR3 is TGCAGTGCTCACACAGGGAGGGAGCAGTACTTC.

This clonotype was recorded many times. This sequence joins TRBV19 and TRBJ2-1; 13 nucleotides align to TRBD2. Unmatched junction bases numbered 8, after V lost 8 bases and J lost 7 bases. CDR1 and CDR2 (germline): LNHDA, SQIVND (reference sequence). The CDR3 is made up of 15 amino acids. The CDR3 loop reads CASARLAGGGNEQFF. CDR3 in DNA: TGTGCCAGTGCAAGACTAGCGGGAGGAGGTAATGAGCAGTTCTTC.

A note on this clonotype: The junction shows a germline mismatch at one end, possibly a read error. The gene calls are TRBV24-1 and TRBJ2-7; TRBD2 aligns across 8 bases. Germline V CDR1 and CDR2: KGHDR, SFDVKD. The CDR3 consists of 15 residues. The CDR3 is CASSSGPGGTYEQYF. Written as DNA, the CDR3 is TGTGCCAGCAGTTCAGGCCCGGGAGGGACCTACGAGCAGTACTTC.

This clonotype occurred a few times. The V gene is TRBV5-1, the J gene TRBJ2-1; TRBD1 matches 9 bases. The V segment lost 0 bases and the J segment 7 bases; nucleotides outside the gene matches: 5. CDR3 length: 15 amino acids. Looked up from germline, CDR1 is SGHRS and CDR2 is YFSETQ. CDR3 sequence (DNA): TGCGCCAGCAGCTTGGACAGGGGGCGCGCGAATGAGCAGTTCTTC. Protein sequence: CASSLDRGRANEQFF.

This sequence joins TRBV5-1 and TRBJ2-7; perhaps TRBD2 as D (5 bases). The CDR3 is 13 residues long. V was shortened by 1 base and J by 5 bases, with 10 bases between the two germline ends. Looked up from germline, CDR1 is SGHRS and CDR2 is YFSETQ. For the CDR3, the DNA is TGCGCCAGCAGCTTGCAACGGACTGACGAGCAGTACTTC. It yields the protein CASSLQRTDEQYF. Supplemented by reference TRBV5-1 and TRBJ2-7, the full variable domain reads KAGVTQTPRYLIKTRGQQVTLSCSPISGHRSVSWYQQTPGQGLQFLFEYFSETQRNKGNFPGRFSGRQFSNSRSEMNVSTLELGDSALYLCASSLQRTDEQYFGPGTRLTVT.

This chain links TRBV7-2 with TRBJ2-5; TRBD2 matches 11 bases. Germline V gene data show CDR1 as SGHTA and CDR2 as FQGNSA. J gave up 4 bases and V 5 bases, and 9 bases lay outside the gene matches. The CDR3 consists of 16 residues. The CDR3 loop reads CASSHLAGGLGETQYF. The CDR3 DNA reads as TGTGCCAGCAGCCACCTAGCGGGGGGTCTGGGAGAGACCCAGTACTTC.

The genes are TRBV28 and TRBJ1-1, with 11 bases identical to TRBD1. The trim removed 4 bases at V and 3 bases at J, leaving 4 bases unmatched. The CDR3 has 15 amino acids. CDR1 is MDHEN, CDR2 SYDVKM, per germline. CDR3 sequence: CASSSPGQGDTEAFF. CDR3 bases: TGTGCCAGCAGTTCCCCGGGACAGGGGGACACTGAAGCTTTCTTT.

V usage is TRBV19 and J usage is TRBJ2-5, with D tentatively TRBD1 or TRBD2 (5 bases each). The CDR3 contains 14 residues. V was trimmed by 3 bases and J by 0 bases, leaving 8 bases between them. Looked up from germline, CDR1 is LNHDA and CDR2 is SQIVND (reference sequence). In DNA, the CDR3 is TGTGCCAGTAGTATCGGGGACCACCAAGAGACCCAGTACTTC. It encodes CASSIGDHQETQYF. The variable domain in full, completed from reference TRBV19 and TRBJ2-5, reads DGGITQSPKYLFRKEGQNVTLSCEQNLNHDAMYWYRQDPGQGLRLIYYSQIVNDFQKGDIAEGYSVSREKKESFPLTVTSAQKNPTAFYLCASSIGDHQETQYFGPGTRLLVL.

This clonotype was observed at least ten times. The rearrangement links TRBV7-2 to TRBJ2-7, with TRBD2 matching over 12 bases. V lost 0 bases to trimming and J lost 3 bases; unmatched junction nucleotides: 0. The length of the CDR3 is 15 residues. CDR1 SGHTA and CDR2 FQGNSA come from the germline V gene. The CDR3 nucleotides are TGTGCCAGCAGCTTAGCGACTAGCGGGAGCTACGAGCAGTACTTC. Amino acid sequence: CASSLATSGSYEQYF.

About this clonotype: With a much larger clone just one base away, this may be a read error. The J gene is TRBJ2-5, the V gene TRBV25-1; D is perhaps TRBD1 (6 bases). The V end was cut by 8 bases, the J end by 5 bases, with 21 bases between. The CDR3 is 15 residues long. The germline V gene has CDR1 MGHDK and CDR2 SYGVNS. This chain's CDR3 is CASGQDQQGAETQYF. In DNA form, the CDR3 reads TGTGCCAGCGGCCAAGATCAACAGGGCGCCGAGACCCAGTACTTC.

This sequence joins TRBV20-1 and TRBJ1-5; 7 bases are a match to TRBD1. The J segment lost 1 base and the V segment lost 3 bases, leaving 3 bases of the junction unmatched. This CDR3 comprises 14 residues. Germline CDR1 is DFQATT and CDR2 is SNEGSKA (reference sequence). In nucleotides, the CDR3 is TGCAGTGCTAGGGAGGGGGCAAGCAATCAGCCCCAGCATTTT. Its protein product is CSAREGASNQPQHF.

The chain couples TRBV6-2 or TRBV6-3 to TRBJ2-7; 7 bases are a match to TRBD1. Losses at the gene ends were 1 base for V and 3 bases for J; bases not matched to a gene: 18. The CDR3 spans 19 residues. Germline CDR1 and CDR2: MNHEY and SVGEGT. This CDR3 is CASSYLDGTGAPDHYEQYF. Written as DNA, the CDR3 is TGTGCCAGCAGTTACTTGGACGGAACAGGGGCACCAGACCACTACGAGCAGTACTTC.